This T cell receptor beta chain is drawn from a study of blood T cell repertoires in COVID-19 (dated by TCRdb to 2019 to 2021). At the level of the whole study: Samples covering the acute and convalescent phases of COVID-19 were provided by collaborators in the United States, Italy and Spain. The dataset comprised deeply sampled blood TCRbeta repertoires from subjects exposed to, actively infected with, or recovered from COVID-19. Nearly every sample came with metadata listing a de-identified subject ID, COVID-19 status, age in years and sex. The prospective study material was composed of cDNA or gDNA derived from T cells, B-cell-depleted T cells, or PBMCs. The repertoires were released in a freely available public database meant as a resource for research on the immune response to SARS-CoV-2. The samples were drawn from the first 160 participants of the ongoing ImmuneRACE study and from over 950 subjects provided by 6 global collaborators. HLA class I and class II types, where available, came from metadata supplied by the sample provider rather than from assay-based typing. What the work shows at the level of the full study, not this receptor alone: How much clinical and demographic metadata was included differed by source and by participant, and the metadata was provided uncurated.

Collaborating institutions collected whole blood in K2EDTA tubes following their own protocols. For TCRbeta analysis, collaborators shipped samples as frozen whole blood, isolated PBMCs, or DNA extracted from either of those sample types. To note about this clone: The clone's antigen remains unknown. Base qualities are not provided; no much larger clone lies one nucleotide away.

The immunoSEQ Assay, a bias-controlled multiplex PCR, was used to amplify TCRbeta CDR3 regions from genomic DNA. The source study handled its data this way. Nucleated cell counts per sample were estimated from amplification of reference gene primers within the assay. To quantify the absolute abundance of each unique TCRbeta CDR3 rearrangement, sequence reads were collapsed and filtered. For each sample, productive Simpson clonality was calculated by taking the square root of Simpson's diversity index across productive rearrangements. TCRdb holds this immuneACCESS table with in-frame rearrangements only. Some clones are missing; in checked studies, unresolved V genes explain under half, and the rest has no known cause. V and J calls and clone size come straight from that table; D and trimming were deduced from the DNA. The sample records some 73,000 clones, around 85% of which are singletons. Roughly 32% of the sample belongs to the ten largest clones.

The germline V gene encodes CDR1 SGHVS and CDR2 FNYEAQ. V is reduced by 3 bases and J by 1 base, leaving a spacing of 11 bases between them. Measured from the cysteine to the phenylalanine, the CDR3 is 15 residues long. Only the CDR3 part of the read is kept: 45 bases, read in frame from the first base. The rearrangement combines TRBV7-6 with TRBJ2-3; TRBD2 is a possible D gene, resting on 6 matching bases. The sequence was obtained from an elderly woman with active or convalescent COVID-19. The sequencing sample was made of peripheral blood. CDR3 region: CASSFLPGGTDTQYF. The DNA reads TGTGCCAGCAGCTTCTTACCGGGGGGCACAGATACGCAGTATTTT.